This T cell receptor beta chain emerged from a study of cytomegalovirus exposure and HLA in healthy donors. Whole-study results and caveats: An ancestry cluster, one associated with Asian ancestry, reportedly showed fewer N-insertions than the roughly 670-donor mean in a later analysis. Overall, approximately 180 TCR beta chains were annotated as cytomegalovirus-associated.

The PCR used 60 Vbeta and 13 Jbeta primers. Repertoires were generated with immunoSEQ multiplex PCR, while TCRdb's copy carries only in-frame clones and drops some. The sample records 99,000 or so clones, around a tenth being singletons. V lost 1 base and J 5 bases, leaving 15 bases between the germline ends. Germline values: CDR1 SGHRS, CDR2 YFSETQ. CDR3 size: 16 residues. Healthy donors of bone marrow made up the group. For this clone: Its antigen remains unidentified.

V gene TRBV5-1 combines with J gene TRBJ2-2, with TRBD2 as a possible D gene (5 bases). The sample was PBMCs. This TCR came from a man in his forties in good health and CMV-seropositive. The CDR3 loop is CASSLLQVRGTGELFF. CDR3 DNA: TGCGCCAGCAGCTTGTTGCAGGTCCGAGGGACCGGGGAGCTGTTTTTT. The full variable domain, its missing parts supplied by reference TRBV5-1 and TRBJ2-2, is KAGVTQTPRYLIKTRGQQVTLSCSPISGHRSVSWYQQTPGQGLQFLFEYFSETQRNKGNFPGRFSGRQFSNSRSEMNVSTLELGDSALYLCASSLLQVRGTGELFFGEGSRLTVL.